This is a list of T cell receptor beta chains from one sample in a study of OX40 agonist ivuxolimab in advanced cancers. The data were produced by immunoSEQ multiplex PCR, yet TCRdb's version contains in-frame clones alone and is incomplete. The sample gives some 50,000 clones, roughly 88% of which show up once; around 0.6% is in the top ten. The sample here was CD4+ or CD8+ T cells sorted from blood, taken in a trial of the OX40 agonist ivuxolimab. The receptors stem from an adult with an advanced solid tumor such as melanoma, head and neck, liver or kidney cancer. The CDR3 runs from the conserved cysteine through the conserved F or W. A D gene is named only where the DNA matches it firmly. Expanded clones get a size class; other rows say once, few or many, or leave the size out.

CASRDSSGNTIYF	TGTGCCAGCAGGGACAGCTCTGGAAACACCATATATTTT	.	TRBJ1-3	TRBV27	once
CASWTSGRYNEQFF	TGTGCCAGCTGGACTAGCGGGAGATACAATGAGCAGTTCTTC	TRBD2	TRBJ2-1	TRBV27	.
CASSKKSPRVDHFSNQPQHF	TGTGCCAGCAGCAAAAAAAGCCCCAGGGTAGACCATTTTAGCAATCAGCCCCAGCATTTT	.	TRBJ1-5	TRBV21-1	.
CASSLATSGSPGELFF	TGTGCCAGCAGTTTAGCTACTAGCGGGAGTCCCGGGGAGCTGTTTTTT	TRBD2	TRBJ2-2	TRBV28	.
CASSLVRGSYNEQFF	TGTGCCAGCAGCTTGGTTCGGGGCTCCTACAATGAGCAGTTCTTC	.	TRBJ2-1	TRBV5-4	.
CASSLVGGNQPQHF	TGCGCCAGCAGCTTGGTAGGGGGAAATCAGCCCCAGCATTTT	.	TRBJ1-5	TRBV5-1	.
CASSQDPSLRVSTEAFF	TGCGCCAGCAGCCAAGACCCTTCCTTGCGTGTGAGCACTGAAGCTTTCTTT	.	TRBJ1-1	TRBV4-1	.
CASSLEGRNEKLFF	TGCGCCAGCAGCTTGGAGGGGCGAAATGAAAAACTGTTTTTT	.	TRBJ1-4	TRBV5-1	.
CASSSPGLAVTDTQYF	TGTGCCAGCAGCTCCCCCGGACTAGCAGTAACAGATACGCAGTATTTT	TRBD2	TRBJ2-3	TRBV2	.
CASSLKSDGYTF	TGTGCCAGCAGCTTAAAGAGTGATGGCTACACCTTC	.	TRBJ1-2	TRBV7-9	.
CASSLKREGLEQYF	TGTGCCAGCAGCTTGAAGCGGGAGGGCCTCGAGCAGTACTTC	TRBD2	TRBJ2-7	TRBV7-8	few
CASSLGGLANTGELFF	TGTGCCAGCAGCTTGGGGGGACTAGCTAACACCGGGGAGCTGTTTTTT	TRBD2	TRBJ2-2	TRBV11-3	.